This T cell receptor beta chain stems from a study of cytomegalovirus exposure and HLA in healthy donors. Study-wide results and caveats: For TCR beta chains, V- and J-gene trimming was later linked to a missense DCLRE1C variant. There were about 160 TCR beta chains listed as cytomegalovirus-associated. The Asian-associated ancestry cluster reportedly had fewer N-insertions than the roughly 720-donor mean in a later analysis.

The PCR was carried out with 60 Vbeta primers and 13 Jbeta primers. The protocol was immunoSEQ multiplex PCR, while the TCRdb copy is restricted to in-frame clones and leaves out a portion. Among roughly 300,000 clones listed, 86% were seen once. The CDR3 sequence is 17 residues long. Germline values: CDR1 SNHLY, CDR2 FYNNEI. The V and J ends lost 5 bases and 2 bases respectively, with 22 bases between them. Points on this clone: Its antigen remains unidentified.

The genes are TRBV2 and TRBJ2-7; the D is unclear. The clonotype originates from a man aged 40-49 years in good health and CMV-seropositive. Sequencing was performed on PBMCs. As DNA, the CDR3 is TGTGCCAGCAGTTTTGACTTAGTTCACCGATCCGCCTACGAGCAGTACTTC. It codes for CASSFDLVHRSAYEQYF.